This T cell receptor beta chain was documented in a study of shared clonotypes between healthy human individuals. Trimming took 2 bases from V and 6 from J, leaving 18 bases between them. This CDR3 region has 16 residues. CDR1 is SNHLY and CDR2 is FYNNEI in the germline V gene. Method: immunoSEQ multiplex PCR; TCRdb's copy keeps in-frame clones and lacks some. The sample has 2 million to 2.5 million clones; 85% to 95% are singletons. Sample: naive CD4+ T cells sorted from blood. This sample's subset: CD45RA+ positively selected. The sequence came from a man between 18 and 35 years old in good health. The chain couples TRBV2 to TRBJ2-3, with a tentative D call TRBD2 (6 bases). The CDR3 protein is CASSELWGLVADTQYF. CDR3 nucleotide sequence: TGTGCCAGCAGTGAACTGTGGGGACTGGTTGCGGATACGCAGTATTTT.